The 14 T cell receptor beta chains below all came from one sample that was sequenced in a study of OX40 agonist ivuxolimab in advanced cancers. Produced via immunoSEQ multiplex PCR; TCRdb's table is partial and in-frame only. Among about 95,000 clones, 91% were seen once, and the ten largest hold 2.6%. The source was CD4+ or CD8+ T cells sorted from blood, collected in a trial of the OX40 agonist ivuxolimab. The source is an adult with an advanced solid tumor such as melanoma, head and neck, liver or kidney cancer.

V and J are TRBV30 and TRBJ2-3; D tentatively fits TRBD1 or TRBD2 (5 bases each). The CDR3 extends over 15 amino acids. Germline-derived CDR1 and CDR2 are GTSNPN and SVGIG (reference sequence). With 0 bases removed from V and 10 bases from J, the gap between germline ends came to 20 bases. CDR3 nucleotide sequence: TGTGCCTGGAGTGTGGGACCCACCTCAAGTTTGTCGCAGTATTTT. It encodes CAWSVGPTSSLSQYF.

The chain links TRBV9 to TRBJ2-5; 12 bases fit TRBD2. CDR1 and CDR2 from the germline V gene are SGDLS and YYNGEE. The ends lost 4 bases at V and 4 bases at J; junction bases unmatched: 5. The CDR3 covers 15 residues. The CDR3 sequence: CASSLAGGVGETQYF. Written as DNA, the CDR3 is TGTGCCAGCAGCCTAGCGGGAGGGGTCGGAGAGACCCAGTACTTC.

The genes are TRBV11-2 and TRBJ1-1; TRBD1 matches at 7 bases. This CDR3 is built from 16 residues. Germline V lookup: CDR1 SGHAT, CDR2 FQNNGV. J was trimmed by 1 base and V by 1 base; bases with no gene match: 6. CDR3 nucleotide sequence: TGTGCCAGCAGCTTAGGAGGGGGCGCTGGGAACACTGAAGCTTTCTTT. As protein: CASSLGGGAGNTEAFF. Complete variable domain (other parts from reference TRBV11-2 and TRBJ1-1): EAGVAQSPRYKIIEKRQSVAFWCNPISGHATLYWYQQILGQGPKLLIQFQNNGVVDDSQLPKDRFSAERLKGVDSTLKIQPAKLEDSAVYLCASSLGGGAGNTEAFFGQGTRLTVV.

V and J are TRBV7-8 and TRBJ2-3; D gene unclear. Looked up from germline, CDR1 is SGHVS and CDR2 is FQNEAQ. The CDR3 spans 11 residues. The V and J ends lost 3 bases and 5 bases respectively, with 3 bases between them. The CDR3 DNA sequence: TGTGCCAGCAGCTTTTTAGATACGCAGTATTTT. This encodes CASSFLDTQYF.

Sample share makes this clone medium-sized. The chain uses TRBV4-1 and TRBJ2-7; 9 nucleotides match TRBD2. Germline CDR1 reads MGHRA; CDR2 reads YSYEKL. Trimming took 4 bases from V and 4 from J; bases not matched to a gene: 5. The CDR3 contains 14 residues. The CDR3 sequence: CASSRGRGTYEQYF. The CDR3, as DNA: TGCGCCAGCAGCCGCGGGAGGGGGACTTACGAGCAGTACTTC.

V is TRBV19 and J is TRBJ2-7; D unresolved. This CDR3 is built from 12 residues. Per the germline V gene, CDR1 is LNHDA and CDR2 is SQIVND (reference sequence). V was cut by 3 bases and J by 6 bases, with 9 bases left in between. The CDR3 here is CASSMSASEQYF. The CDR3 region has the DNA TGTGCCAGTAGTATGTCGGCTAGCGAGCAGTACTTC.

This clone was seen only once. The chain couples TRBV4-1 to TRBJ2-4; no clear D. The CDR3 covers 17 residues. Trimming pared 0 bases from V and 0 bases from J, leaving 12 bases between. Germline assignment: CDR1 MGHRA and CDR2 YSYEKL. As DNA, the CDR3 is TGCGCCAGCAGCCAAGATCTTGCAACGCTAGCCAAAAACATTCAGTACTTC. Protein product: CASSQDLATLAKNIQYF.

This chain connects TRBV5-4 to TRBJ2-2, with D possibly matching TRBD1 (6 bases). Germline values: CDR1 SGHNT, CDR2 YYREEE (reference sequence). The CDR3 is 14 amino acids. V lost 2 bases, J lost 7 bases, and 12 bases lay in between. CDR3 amino acids: CASSFQGISGELFF. In DNA form, the CDR3 reads TGTGCCAGCAGCTTTCAGGGGATCAGCGGGGAGCTGTTTTTT. The whole variable domain, remainder taken from reference TRBV5-4 and TRBJ2-2, is ETGVTQSPTHLIKTRGQQVTLRCSSQSGHNTVSWYQQALGQGPQFIFQYYREEENGRGNFPPRFSGLQFPNYSSELNVNALELDDSALYLCASSFQGISGELFFGEGSRLTVL.

The V gene is TRBV5-1, the J gene TRBJ1-1; D is ambiguous. The CDR3 runs to 14 residues. With 1 base removed from V and 1 base from J, the gap between germline ends came to 8 bases. In germline, CDR1 is SGHRS, CDR2 YFSETQ. The CDR3 sequence is CASSLLQANTEAFF. The CDR3 DNA is TGCGCCAGCAGCTTGCTCCAAGCGAACACTGAAGCTTTCTTT.

This CDR3 is CAWSSVGLSNQPQHF. The CDR3 coding sequence is TGTGCCTGGAGTAGTGTAGGGCTTAGCAATCAGCCCCAGCATTTT. J is TRBJ1-5 and V is TRBV30; D gene uncertain. In germline, CDR1 is GTSNPN, CDR2 SVGIG (reference sequence). This CDR3 is built from 15 residues. V lost 2 bases and J 0 bases, leaving 11 bases between the germline ends.

The chain uses TRBV2 and TRBJ1-4, with unresolved D. The CDR3 has 12 residues. With 3 bases removed from V and 8 bases from J, the gap between germline ends came to 7 bases. Germline V lookup: CDR1 SNHLY, CDR2 FYNNEI. The CDR3: CASSDPGEKLFF. Written as DNA, the CDR3 is TGTGCCAGCAGTGACCCGGGGGAAAAACTGTTTTTT. The full variable domain, rest sourced from reference TRBV2 and TRBJ1-4, is EPEVTQTPSHQVTQMGQEVILRCVPISNHLYFYWYRQILGQKVEFLVSFYNNEISEKSEIFDDQFSVERPDGSNFTLKIRSTKLEDSAMYFCASSDPGEKLFFGSGTQLSVL.

This clone was recorded only once. V usage is TRBV18 and J usage is TRBJ2-3; the D gene is possibly TRBD2 (6 bases). The germline CDR1 and CDR2 sequences are KGHSH and LQKENI. Trimming pared 0 bases from V and 6 bases from J, leaving 19 bases between. This CDR3 is 17 amino acids long. The CDR3, as DNA: TGTGCCAGCTCACCACCGTTTGGAGGGACGGACGTCGATACGCAGTATTTT. This gives the protein CASSPPFGGTDVDTQYF.

V and J are TRBV19 and TRBJ1-5; D might be TRBD1 (6 bases). There are 17 residues in the CDR3. Germline V gives CDR1 LNHDA, CDR2 SQIVND (reference sequence). V was shortened by 0 bases and J by 8 bases, with 20 bases between the two germline ends. Here the CDR3 DNA reads TGTGCCAGTAGTATAGACAGGGGAACGCGGATAATAGAGCCCCAGCATTTT. Translated, it gives CASSIDRGTRIIEPQHF.

The J gene is TRBJ2-7, the V gene TRBV18; TRBD2 matches 14 bases. CDR3 length: 15 residues. Germline lookup yields CDR1 KGHSH and CDR2 LQKENI. V was clipped by 6 bases and J by 2 bases; unmatched bases: 3. CDR3: CASSLGLAGAYEQYF. The DNA of the CDR3 is TGTGCCAGCTCCCTGGGACTAGCGGGAGCCTACGAGCAGTACTTC.